This T cell receptor beta chain was profiled in a study of T cell responses to AZD1222 COVID-19 vaccine. Clones were sequenced by immunoSEQ multiplex PCR, and TCRdb holds only the in-frame ones, with some missing. Seen here are approximately 190,000 clones, over 85% observed once, and the top ten hold about 1%. V was clipped by 2 bases and J by 1 base, with 14 bases between them. The CDR3 has 16 amino acids. Germline lookup yields CDR1 LGHDT and CDR2 YNNKEL (reference sequence). V usage is TRBV3-1 (or the pseudogene TRBV3-2) and J usage is TRBJ2-5, with D possibly being TRBD1 (7 bases). The source is an adult who received the AZD1222 COVID-19 vaccine. The source material was peripheral blood, sampled 28 days after the second AZD1222 dose. CDR3 region: CASSQTGTAGQETQYF. CDR3 DNA: TGTGCCAGCAGCCAAACCGGGACAGCGGGCCAAGAGACCCAGTACTTC.